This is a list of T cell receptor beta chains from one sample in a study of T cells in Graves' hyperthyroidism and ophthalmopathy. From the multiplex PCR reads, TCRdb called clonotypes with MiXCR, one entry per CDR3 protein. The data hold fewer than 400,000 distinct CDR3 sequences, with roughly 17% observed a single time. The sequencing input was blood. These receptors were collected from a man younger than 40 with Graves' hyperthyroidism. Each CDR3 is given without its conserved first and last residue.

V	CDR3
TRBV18	ASSLGTGRGEQF
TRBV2	ASSQTSTSTDTQY
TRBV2	ASPAERGGQDGYT
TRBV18	ASSLSSDADTQY
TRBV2	ASCPDRGSPLH
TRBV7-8	ASSFGLVRSYEQY
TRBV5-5	ASSSRDTHSYNSPLH
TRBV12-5	ASGLVPLGGFRSYNEQF
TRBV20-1	SARSGDRESGNTIY
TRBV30	ATHTEAF
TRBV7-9	ASRPRGTNYGYT
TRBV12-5	ASGTEAGQPQH
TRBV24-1	ATSDGGYRSGANVLT
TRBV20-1	SVVMGNQPQH
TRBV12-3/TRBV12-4	ASSLTLGGFTDLQY
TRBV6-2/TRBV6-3	AGRVLNTGEPF
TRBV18	ASSRRARGKDTQY
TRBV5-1	ASRAGGSMF
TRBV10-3	AISESQLLNTEAF